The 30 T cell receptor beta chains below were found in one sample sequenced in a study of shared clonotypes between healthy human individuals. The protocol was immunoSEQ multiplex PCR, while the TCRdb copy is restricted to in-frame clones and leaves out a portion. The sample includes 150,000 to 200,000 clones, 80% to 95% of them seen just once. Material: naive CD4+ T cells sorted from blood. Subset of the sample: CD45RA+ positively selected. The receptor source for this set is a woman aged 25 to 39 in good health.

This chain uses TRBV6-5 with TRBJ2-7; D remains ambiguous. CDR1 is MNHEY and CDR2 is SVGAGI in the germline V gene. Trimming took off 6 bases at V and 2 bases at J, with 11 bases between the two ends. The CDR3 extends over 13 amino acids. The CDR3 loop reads CASSPRGPYEQYF. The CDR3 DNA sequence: TGTGCCAGCAGCCCCCGCGGACCCTACGAGCAGTACTTC.

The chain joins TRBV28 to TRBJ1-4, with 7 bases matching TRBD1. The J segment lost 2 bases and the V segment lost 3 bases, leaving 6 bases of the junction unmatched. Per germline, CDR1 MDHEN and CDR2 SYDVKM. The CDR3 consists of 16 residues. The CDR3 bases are TGTGCCAGCAGTTTTCTGAGAGGGGGCACTAATGAAAAACTGTTTTTT. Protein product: CASSFLRGGTNEKLFF.

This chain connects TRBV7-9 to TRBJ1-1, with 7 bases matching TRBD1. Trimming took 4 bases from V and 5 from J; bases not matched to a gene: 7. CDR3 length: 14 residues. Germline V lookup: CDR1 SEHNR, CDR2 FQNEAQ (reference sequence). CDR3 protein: CASSSGTADTEAFF. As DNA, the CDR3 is TGTGCCAGCAGCTCCGGGACAGCGGATACTGAAGCTTTCTTT.

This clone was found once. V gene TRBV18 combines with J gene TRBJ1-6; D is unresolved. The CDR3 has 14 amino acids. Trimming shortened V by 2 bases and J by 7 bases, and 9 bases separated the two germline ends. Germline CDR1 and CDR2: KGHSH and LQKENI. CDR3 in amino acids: CASSPGGSNSPLHF. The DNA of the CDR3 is TGTGCCAGCTCACCAGGAGGGTCCAATTCACCCCTCCACTTT.

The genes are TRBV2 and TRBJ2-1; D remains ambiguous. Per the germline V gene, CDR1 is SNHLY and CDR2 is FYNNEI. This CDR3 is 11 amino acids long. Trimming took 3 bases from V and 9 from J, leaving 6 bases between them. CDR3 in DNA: TGTGCCAGCAGTGATATGGTTGAGCAGTTCTTC. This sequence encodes CASSDMVEQFF.

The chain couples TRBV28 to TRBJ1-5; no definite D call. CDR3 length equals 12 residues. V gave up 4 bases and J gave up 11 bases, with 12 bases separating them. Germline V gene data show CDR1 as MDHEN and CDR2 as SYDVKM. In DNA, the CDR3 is TGTGCCAGCAGTTCGACCCAAGCGGCCCAGCATTTT. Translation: CASSSTQAAQHF.

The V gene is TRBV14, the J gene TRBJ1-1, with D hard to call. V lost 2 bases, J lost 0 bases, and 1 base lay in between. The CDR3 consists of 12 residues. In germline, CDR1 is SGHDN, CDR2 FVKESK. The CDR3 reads CASSQMNTEAFF. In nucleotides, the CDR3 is TGTGCCAGCAGCCAAATGAACACTGAAGCTTTCTTT.

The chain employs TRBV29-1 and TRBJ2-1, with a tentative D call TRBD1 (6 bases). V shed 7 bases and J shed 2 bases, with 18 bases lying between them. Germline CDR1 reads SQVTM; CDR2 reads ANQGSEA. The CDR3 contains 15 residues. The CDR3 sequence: CSASDRQNPYNEQFF. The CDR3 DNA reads TGCAGCGCATCGGACAGACAGAACCCCTACAATGAGCAGTTCTTC.

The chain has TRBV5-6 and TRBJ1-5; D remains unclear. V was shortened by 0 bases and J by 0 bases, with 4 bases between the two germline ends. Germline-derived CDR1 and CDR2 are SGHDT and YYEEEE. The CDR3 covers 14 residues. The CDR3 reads CASSLGGSNQPQHF. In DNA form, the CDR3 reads TGTGCCAGCAGCTTGGGGGGTAGCAATCAGCCCCAGCATTTT.

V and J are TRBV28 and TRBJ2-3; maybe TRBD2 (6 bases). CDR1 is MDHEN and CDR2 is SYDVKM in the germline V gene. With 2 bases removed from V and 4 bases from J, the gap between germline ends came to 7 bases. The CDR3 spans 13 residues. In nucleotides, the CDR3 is TGTGCCAGCAGTTTAGGAGGGGCAGATACGCAGTATTTT. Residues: CASSLGGADTQYF. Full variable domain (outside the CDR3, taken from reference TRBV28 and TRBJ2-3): DVKVTQSSRYLVKRTGEKVFLECVQDMDHENMFWYRQDPGLGLRLIYFSYDVKMKEKGDIPEGYSVSREKKERFSLILESASTNQTSMYLCASSLGGADTQYFGPGTRLTVL.

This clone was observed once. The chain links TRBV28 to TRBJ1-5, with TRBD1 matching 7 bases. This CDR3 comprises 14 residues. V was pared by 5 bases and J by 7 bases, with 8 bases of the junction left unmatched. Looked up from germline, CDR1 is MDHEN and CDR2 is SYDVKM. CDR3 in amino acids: CASSPTGVRQPQHF. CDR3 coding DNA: TGTGCCAGCAGTCCAACAGGGGTGCGGCAGCCCCAGCATTTT.

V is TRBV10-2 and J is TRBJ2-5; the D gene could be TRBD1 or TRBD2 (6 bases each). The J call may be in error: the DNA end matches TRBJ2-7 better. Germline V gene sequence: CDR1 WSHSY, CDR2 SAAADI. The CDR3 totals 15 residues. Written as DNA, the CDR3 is TGCGCCAGCATAGGGCCGGGGGCTGAGTTGTACGAGCAGTACTTC. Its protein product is CASIGPGAELYEQYF.

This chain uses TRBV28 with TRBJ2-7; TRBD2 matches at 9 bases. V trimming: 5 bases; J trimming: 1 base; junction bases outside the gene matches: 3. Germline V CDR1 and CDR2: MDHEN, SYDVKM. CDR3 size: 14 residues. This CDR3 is CASSAGGPSYEQYF. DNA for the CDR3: TGTGCCAGCAGTGCGGGAGGGCCGTCCTACGAGCAGTACTTC.

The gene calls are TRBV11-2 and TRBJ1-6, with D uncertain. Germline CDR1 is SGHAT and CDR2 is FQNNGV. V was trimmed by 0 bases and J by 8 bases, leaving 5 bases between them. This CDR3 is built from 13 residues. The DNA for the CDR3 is TGTGCCAGCAGCTTAGAGGGTTATTCACCCCTCCACTTT. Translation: CASSLEGYSPLHF.

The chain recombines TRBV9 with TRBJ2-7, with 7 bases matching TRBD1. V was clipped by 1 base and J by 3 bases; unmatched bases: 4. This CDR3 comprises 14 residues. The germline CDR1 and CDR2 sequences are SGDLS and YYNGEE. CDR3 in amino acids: CASSVRDRDYEQYF. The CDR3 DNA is TGTGCCAGCAGCGTACGGGACAGAGACTACGAGCAGTACTTC.

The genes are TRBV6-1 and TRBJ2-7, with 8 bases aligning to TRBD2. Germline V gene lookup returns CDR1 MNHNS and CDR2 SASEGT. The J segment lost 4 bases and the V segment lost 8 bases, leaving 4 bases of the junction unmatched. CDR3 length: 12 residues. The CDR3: CASLGTRYEQYF. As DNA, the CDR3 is TGTGCCAGCCTGGGGACTAGGTACGAGCAGTACTTC.

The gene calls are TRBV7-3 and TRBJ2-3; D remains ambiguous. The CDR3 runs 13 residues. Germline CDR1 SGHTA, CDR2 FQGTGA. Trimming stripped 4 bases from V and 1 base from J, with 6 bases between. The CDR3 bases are TGTGCCAGCAGCTCATACGGCACAGATACGCAGTATTTT. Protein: CASSSYGTDTQYF.

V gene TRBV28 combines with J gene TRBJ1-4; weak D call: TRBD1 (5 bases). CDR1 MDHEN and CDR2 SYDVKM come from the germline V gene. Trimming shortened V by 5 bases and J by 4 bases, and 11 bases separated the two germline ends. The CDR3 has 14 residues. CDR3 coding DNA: TGTGCCAGCAGTGCAGGGCAATTTAATGAAAAACTGTTTTTT. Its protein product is CASSAGQFNEKLFF. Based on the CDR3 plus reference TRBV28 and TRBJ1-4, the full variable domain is DVKVTQSSRYLVKRTGEKVFLECVQDMDHENMFWYRQDPGLGLRLIYFSYDVKMKEKGDIPEGYSVSREKKERFSLILESASTNQTSMYLCASSAGQFNEKLFFGSGTQLSVL.

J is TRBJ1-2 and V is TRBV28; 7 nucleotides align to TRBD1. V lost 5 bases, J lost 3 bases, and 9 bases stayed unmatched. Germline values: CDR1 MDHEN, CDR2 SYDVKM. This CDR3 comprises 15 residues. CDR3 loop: CASSPTGRGDYGYTF. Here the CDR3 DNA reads TGTGCCAGCAGTCCGACAGGGCGGGGGGACTATGGCTACACCTTC.

CDR3 DNA sequence: TGTGCCAGCAGCCAAGAAGGTTACGAGCAGTACTTC. This translates into CASSQEGYEQYF. The genes are TRBV4-2 and TRBJ2-7; D gene ambiguous. CDR3 length equals 12 residues. Germline assignment: CDR1 LGHNA and CDR2 YNFKEQ. V dropped 0 bases and J dropped 4 bases, with 4 bases sitting between them.

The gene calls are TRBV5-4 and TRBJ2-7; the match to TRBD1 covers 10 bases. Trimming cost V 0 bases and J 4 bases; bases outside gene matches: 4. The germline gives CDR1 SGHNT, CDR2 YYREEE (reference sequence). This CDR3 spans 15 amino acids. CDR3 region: CASSLGGQGVYEQYF. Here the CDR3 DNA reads TGTGCCAGCAGCTTGGGTGGACAGGGGGTTTACGAGCAGTACTTC.

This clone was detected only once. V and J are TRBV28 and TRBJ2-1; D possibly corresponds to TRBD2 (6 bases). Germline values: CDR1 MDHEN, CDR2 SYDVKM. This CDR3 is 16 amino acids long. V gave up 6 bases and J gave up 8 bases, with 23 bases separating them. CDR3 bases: TGTGCCAGCAGCACGCGACTAGGTATCGCCGGGTATGAGCAGTTCTTC. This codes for CASSTRLGIAGYEQFF.

The CDR3 DNA reads as TGTGCCAGCAGCTCCGGGGGGCTAGGAGGAAACACCATATATTTT. Amino acid sequence: CASSSGGLGGNTIYF. V is TRBV4-2 and J is TRBJ1-3; the D gene is possibly TRBD1 (6 bases). The length of the CDR3 is 15 residues. Germline lookup yields CDR1 LGHNA and CDR2 YNFKEQ. The V end lost 5 bases, the J end lost 4 bases, and 15 bases lay between the germline ends.

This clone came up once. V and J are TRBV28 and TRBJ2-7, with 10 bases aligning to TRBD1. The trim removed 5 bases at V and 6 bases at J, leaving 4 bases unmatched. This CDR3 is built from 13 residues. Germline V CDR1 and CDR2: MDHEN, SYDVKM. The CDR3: CASSRQGASEQYF. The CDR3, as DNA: TGTGCCAGCAGTCGACAGGGGGCTTCCGAGCAGTACTTC.

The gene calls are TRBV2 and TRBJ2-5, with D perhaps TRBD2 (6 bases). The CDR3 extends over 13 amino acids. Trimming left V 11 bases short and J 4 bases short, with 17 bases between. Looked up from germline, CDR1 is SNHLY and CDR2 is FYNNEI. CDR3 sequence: CAGRYVGGETQYF. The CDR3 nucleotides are TGTGCCGGAAGATACGTGGGGGGAGAGACCCAGTACTTC.

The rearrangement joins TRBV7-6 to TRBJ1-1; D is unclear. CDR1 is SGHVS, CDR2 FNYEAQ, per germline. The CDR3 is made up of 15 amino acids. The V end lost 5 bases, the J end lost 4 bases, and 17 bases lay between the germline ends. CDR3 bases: TGTGCCAGCAGCGCCTTCTCCGACGGGCGCACTGAAGCTTTCTTT. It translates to CASSAFSDGRTEAFF.

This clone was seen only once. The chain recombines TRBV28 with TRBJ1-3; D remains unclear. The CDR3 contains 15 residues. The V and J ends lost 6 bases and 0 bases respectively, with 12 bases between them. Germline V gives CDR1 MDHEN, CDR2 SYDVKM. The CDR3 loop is CASRDSSSSGNTIYF. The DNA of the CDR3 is TGTGCCAGCAGAGACTCGTCCTCCTCTGGAAACACCATATATTTT.

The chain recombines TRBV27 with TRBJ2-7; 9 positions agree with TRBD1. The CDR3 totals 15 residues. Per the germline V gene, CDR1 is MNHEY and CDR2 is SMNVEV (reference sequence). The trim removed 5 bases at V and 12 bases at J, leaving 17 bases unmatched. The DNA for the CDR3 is TGTGCCAGCAGTATCCGGGAAACCGGGACAGGGCTGCGGTACTTC. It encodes CASSIRETGTGLRYF.

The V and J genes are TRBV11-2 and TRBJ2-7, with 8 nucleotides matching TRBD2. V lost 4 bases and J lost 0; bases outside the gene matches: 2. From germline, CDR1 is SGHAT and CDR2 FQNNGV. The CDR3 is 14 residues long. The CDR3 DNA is TGTGCCAGCAGCTCCGGGGGGGGCTCCTACGAGCAGTACTTC. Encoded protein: CASSSGGGSYEQYF.

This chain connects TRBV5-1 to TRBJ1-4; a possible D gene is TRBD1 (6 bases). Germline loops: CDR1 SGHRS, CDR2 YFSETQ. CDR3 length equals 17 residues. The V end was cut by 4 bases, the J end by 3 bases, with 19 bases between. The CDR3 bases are TGCGCCAGCAGCGGGCAGGGGATTCGAGATGCTAATGAAAAACTGTTTTTT. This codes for CASSGQGIRDANEKLFF.